A selection of T cell receptor beta chains follows, all from one sample in a study of monozygotic twins with inflammatory bowel disease. TCRdb reprocessed the 5' RACE reads; each CDR3 protein has one entry and no DNA is given. Its table records 150,000 to 200,000 distinct CDR3 sequences. The sequenced sample was blood. These receptors were taken from a human donor with ulcerative colitis or Crohn's disease, or a healthy co-twin of an affected twin (not recorded which). The CDR3 runs from the conserved cysteine through the conserved F or W.

j_call: TRBJ1-5; v_call: TRBV19; cdr3_aa: CASSIRLPGNQPQHF
j_call: TRBJ2-7; v_call: TRBV7-9; cdr3_aa: CASSTWDSNSYEQYF
j_call: TRBJ1-4; v_call: TRBV2; cdr3_aa: CGTRDRVPEKLFF
j_call: TRBJ2-1; v_call: TRBV7-9; cdr3_aa: CASSSYPREQFF
j_call: TRBJ1-5; v_call: TRBV6-1; cdr3_aa: CASSEALGARNQPQHF
j_call: TRBJ2-1; v_call: TRBV20-1; cdr3_aa: CSARGGSRFLF
j_call: TRBJ2-1; v_call: TRBV3-1; cdr3_aa: CASSRRTNEQFF
j_call: TRBJ2-7; v_call: TRBV5-6; cdr3_aa: CASSSEGQGLYEQYF
j_call: TRBJ1-1; v_call: TRBV12-3/TRBV12-4; cdr3_aa: CASSPDRGYAEAFF
j_call: TRBJ1-2; v_call: TRBV10-3; cdr3_aa: CAISEYDGYGYTF
j_call: TRBJ2-1; v_call: TRBV7-3; cdr3_aa: CASSLTGRGAGEQFF
j_call: TRBJ2-5; v_call: TRBV20-1; cdr3_aa: CSARLGRKETQYF
j_call: TRBJ2-1; v_call: TRBV5-1; cdr3_aa: CASNGGTVYNEQFF
j_call: TRBJ2-4; v_call: TRBV20-1; cdr3_aa: CSAPSFQPNIQYF
j_call: TRBJ2-7; v_call: TRBV20-1; cdr3_aa: CSAAGTTRAEQYF
j_call: TRBJ2-7; v_call: TRBV20-1; cdr3_aa: CSARDSEGSSYEQYF
j_call: TRBJ1-2; v_call: TRBV7-8; cdr3_aa: CASSPRDPVFYGYTF
j_call: TRBJ1-1; v_call: TRBV27; cdr3_aa: CASSSDRGLGTEAFF
j_call: TRBJ1-5; v_call: TRBV5-1; cdr3_aa: CASSLEPAQPQHF
j_call: TRBJ2-2; v_call: TRBV5-6; cdr3_aa: CASSWTGGAAGELFF
j_call: TRBJ1-1; v_call: TRBV18; cdr3_aa: CASSPARAYTEAFF
j_call: TRBJ2-5; v_call: TRBV28; cdr3_aa: CASSLIAGGPQETQYF
j_call: TRBJ2-7; v_call: TRBV4-1; cdr3_aa: CASSQGTGRSYEQYF
j_call: TRBJ2-4; v_call: TRBV6-1; cdr3_aa: CASSQVGQKNIQYF
j_call: TRBJ2-1; v_call: TRBV20-1; cdr3_aa: CSAPNVGVNNEQFF
j_call: TRBJ2-7; v_call: TRBV6-2/TRBV6-3; cdr3_aa: CASSYQSEQYF
j_call: TRBJ2-3; v_call: TRBV12-3/TRBV12-4; cdr3_aa: CASSPLQGAPSTDTQYF
j_call: TRBJ2-5; v_call: TRBV24-1; cdr3_aa: CATSERGQETQYF
j_call: TRBJ1-1; v_call: TRBV4-3; cdr3_aa: CASSQDRARGNTEAFF
j_call: TRBJ2-2; v_call: TRBV4-1; cdr3_aa: CASSQKGGRGTGELFF
j_call: TRBJ2-3; v_call: TRBV12-3/TRBV12-4; cdr3_aa: CASSFGQGSTDTQYF
j_call: TRBJ1-6; v_call: TRBV7-3; cdr3_aa: CASSSSGTGNDSPLHF
j_call: TRBJ2-5; v_call: TRBV20-1; cdr3_aa: CSARGQKAETQYF
j_call: TRBJ2-4; v_call: TRBV6-2/TRBV6-3; cdr3_aa: CASIESGSLNIQYF
j_call: TRBJ2-7; v_call: TRBV28; cdr3_aa: CASTSGLEVSYEQYF
j_call: TRBJ1-6; v_call: TRBV6-5; cdr3_aa: CASSYGDRTNSPLHF
j_call: TRBJ1-2; v_call: TRBV29-1; cdr3_aa: CSVDADRGNGYTF
j_call: TRBJ1-6; v_call: TRBV13; cdr3_aa: CASSITGTGGSPISPLHF
j_call: TRBJ2-6; v_call: TRBV19; cdr3_aa: CASRGGLQTSGANVLTF